Listed below are T cell receptor beta chains from one sample, sequenced in a study of CD8 T cells in ankylosing spondylitis. From the 5' RACE reads, TCRdb called clonotypes with MiXCR, one entry per CDR3 protein. Here the sample spans roughly 280,000 distinct CDR3 sequences, 15% to 20% being singletons. Sequencing was carried out using blood, either unsorted or a sorted T cell fraction (not recorded which). The source of these receptors is a male donor with ankylosing spondylitis or in good health (not recorded which). Both conserved end residues are part of each CDR3. Fields, in order: V gene, J gene, CDR3 protein.

V: TRBV20-1; J: TRBJ1-5; CDR3: CSAAAGVRQPQHF
V: TRBV20-1; J: TRBJ2-1; CDR3: CSVPPAGGPGEQFF
V: TRBV27; J: TRBJ1-5; CDR3: CASSLLAMGQGAGNQPQHF
V: TRBV5-1; J: TRBJ2-1; CDR3: CASSLRGGPSYNEQFF
V: TRBV27; J: TRBJ1-5; CDR3: CASRSGTGDYQPQHF
V: TRBV27; J: TRBJ1-4; CDR3: CASGPGVEVVKLFF
V: TRBV5-6; J: TRBJ1-1; CDR3: CASSLPLGANTEAFF
V: TRBV5-1; J: TRBJ2-3; CDR3: CASSPDAVSDTQYF
V: TRBV12-5; J: TRBJ2-1; CDR3: CASGFQGVYNEQFF
V: TRBV6-5; J: TRBJ2-2; CDR3: CASSYLTGFGTGELFF
V: TRBV7-2; J: TRBJ2-6; CDR3: CASSLRTARTVTGANVLTF
V: TRBV2; J: TRBJ2-3; CDR3: CASIGTHPSTDTQYF
V: TRBV12-3/TRBV12-4; J: TRBJ2-3; CDR3: CASRRDTSYTQYF
V: TRBV7-2; J: TRBJ2-1; CDR3: CASSLGDGDEQFF
V: TRBV5-8; J: TRBJ2-1; CDR3: CASSWRGTYNEQFF
V: TRBV5-6; J: TRBJ2-2; CDR3: CASSLDGELFF
V: TRBV20-1; J: TRBJ2-2; CDR3: CSARLASGAGELFF
V: TRBV4-1; J: TRBJ2-1; CDR3: CASSQEGSSYNEQFF
V: TRBV20-1; J: TRBJ2-3; CDR3: CSASPLAGVTDTQYF
V: TRBV25-1; J: TRBJ1-2; CDR3: CASSESYGYTF
V: TRBV29-1; J: TRBJ2-3; CDR3: CSVVNLAGDRTDTQYF
V: TRBV5-1; J: TRBJ1-1; CDR3: CASSLGGKDTEAFF
V: TRBV3-1; J: TRBJ2-3; CDR3: CASSLRGGLADTQYF
V: TRBV7-9; J: TRBJ2-1; CDR3: CASSLEDSYFENEQFF
V: TRBV6-1; J: TRBJ1-1; CDR3: CASSEASRGPSRAFF
V: TRBV7-8; J: TRBJ2-1; CDR3: CASSLVGPVNRAAEQFF
V: TRBV5-1; J: TRBJ2-5; CDR3: CASTKQGAGETQYF
V: TRBV20-1; J: TRBJ1-3; CDR3: CSASPDSSGNTIYF
V: TRBV5-1; J: TRBJ1-3; CDR3: CASSTTGYSGNTIYF
V: TRBV12-3/TRBV12-4; J: TRBJ1-3; CDR3: CASSLVPSGNTIYF
V: TRBV11-1; J: TRBJ2-1; CDR3: CASSTPLLAGGPLGFGNEQFF
V: TRBV11-2; J: TRBJ2-1; CDR3: CASSLLGSSYNEQFF
V: TRBV6-1; J: TRBJ1-1; CDR3: CASSAGTSGTEAFF
V: TRBV29-1; J: TRBJ2-4; CDR3: CSVRVENIQYF
V: TRBV2; J: TRBJ1-4; CDR3: CASKAGVTNEKLFF
V: TRBV20-1; J: TRBJ1-4; CDR3: CSARPSGLANEKLFF
V: TRBV24-1; J: TRBJ2-3; CDR3: CATSDTRTGPTQYF
V: TRBV4-1; J: TRBJ1-2; CDR3: CASSQDRVNGYTF
V: TRBV4-2; J: TRBJ2-2; CDR3: CASSQELLAFGELFF